The 24 T cell receptor beta chains in this list originate from one sample, sequenced in a study of PD-1 blockade in classical Hodgkin lymphoma. Sequencing was performed with immunoSEQ multiplex PCR; in TCRdb, only in-frame clones are kept and a portion is missing. In the table there are 150,000 or so clones, just under 80% of which are singletons. Every single patient, without exception, relapsed after autologous stem cell transplantation, and brentuximab vedotin exposure varied. The sequenced sample was peripheral blood mononuclear cells (PBMCs), obtained before the second cycle of nivolumab. These receptors all come from a human donor with classical Hodgkin lymphoma.

This clone was recorded once. This chain joins TRBV18 and TRBJ2-3, with 9 bases fitting TRBD2. The CDR3 length is 18 residues. The V gene's germline CDR1 is KGHSH and CDR2 LQKENI. V trimming: 2 bases; J trimming: 2 bases; junction bases outside the gene matches: 11. In DNA form, the CDR3 reads TGTGCCAGCTCACCATCGTGGGCGCTAGCGGGATCCACAGATACGCAGTATTTT. Its translation: CASSPSWALAGSTDTQYF.

V and J are TRBV10-3 and TRBJ2-3; 9 bases map to TRBD1. This CDR3 spans 14 amino acids. Germline assignment: CDR1 ENHRY and CDR2 SYGVKD. Germline trimming cut 6 bases from V and 6 bases from J; bases unmatched to any gene: 7. The CDR3 protein is CAISARTGADTQYF. The CDR3 DNA reads TGTGCCATCAGCGCCCGGACAGGGGCCGATACGCAGTATTTT.

The V call is TRBV5-5, the J call TRBJ2-2, with TRBD2 identical over 7 bases. V was pared by 3 bases and J by 4 bases, with 9 bases of the junction left unmatched. The CDR3 is 16 amino acids. Per germline, CDR1 SGHKS and CDR2 YYEKEE (reference sequence). The CDR3 reads CASSSAGSGPTGELFF. CDR3 nucleotides: TGTGCCAGCAGCTCGGCGGGTAGCGGGCCCACCGGGGAGCTGTTTTTT. The full variable domain, rest sourced from reference TRBV5-5 and TRBJ2-2, is DAGVTQSPTHLIKTRGQQVTLRCSPISGHKSVSWYQQVLGQGPQFIFQYYEKEERGRGNFPDRFSARQFPNYSSELNVNALLLGDSALYLCASSSAGSGPTGELFFGEGSRLTVL.

This clone occurred a few times. The chain couples TRBV15 to TRBJ2-7, with 9 bases fitting TRBD1. This CDR3 is built from 16 residues. Germline-derived CDR1 and CDR2 are LNHNV and YYDKDF (reference sequence). V shed 2 bases, J shed 5 bases, and the junction held 10 bases outside the gene matches. The CDR3 protein is CATSRSSGTGTDEQYF. The DNA of the CDR3 is TGTGCCACCAGCAGATCATCCGGGACAGGGACCGACGAGCAGTACTTC.

V is TRBV4-1 and J is TRBJ2-3; tentative D call: TRBD2 (7 bases). The CDR3 contains 16 residues. Germline V gene sequence: CDR1 MGHRA, CDR2 YSYEKL. V was shortened by 0 bases and J by 2 bases, with 12 bases between the two germline ends. The CDR3 coding sequence is TGCGCCAGCAGCCAAGAGCGGGGGCCCATCACAGATACGCAGTATTTT. Translated: CASSQERGPITDTQYF.

This rearrangement joins TRBV2 to TRBJ2-7; 9 nucleotides agree with TRBD1. The CDR3 has 17 residues. With V trimmed by 3 bases and J by 3 bases, 12 bases remained unmatched. CDR1 is SNHLY, CDR2 FYNNEI, per germline. CDR3 protein: CASSDGTGWGIGYEQYF. The CDR3 DNA is TGTGCCAGCAGTGATGGGACAGGGTGGGGGATAGGCTACGAGCAGTACTTC.

The V gene is TRBV21-1, the J gene TRBJ2-7; the tabulated D call, TRBD1, remains unverified against the DNA. TRBV21-1 has pseudogene status. There are 16 residues in the CDR3. The CDR3 nucleotides read TGTGCCAGCACCCAAGATCAGGGGGGCCCCCCCTTCGAGCAGTACTTC. Encoded protein: CASTQDQGGPPFEQYF.

At least ten counts were recorded for this clone. The chain recombines TRBV27 with TRBJ2-5; D gene unclear. The CDR3 sequence is 11 residues long. Germline V lookup: CDR1 MNHEY, CDR2 SMNVEV (reference sequence). The V and J ends lost 6 bases and 7 bases respectively, with 9 bases between them. The CDR3 bases are TGTGCCAGCAGGAGAGCGCTGACCCAGTACTTC. The encoded protein is CASRRALTQYF.

There are a few counts of this clone. This chain uses TRBV30 with TRBJ2-5; D possibly corresponds to TRBD1 (5 bases). The CDR3 length is 13 residues. V gave up 3 bases and J gave up 5 bases, with 13 bases separating them. Germline CDR1 and CDR2: GTSNPN and SVGIG (reference sequence). CDR3 protein: CAWSQWKGETQYF. CDR3 coding DNA: TGTGCCTGGAGCCAATGGAAGGGGGAGACCCAGTACTTC. The entire variable domain, with the rest obtained from reference TRBV30 and TRBJ2-5, is as follows: SQTIHQWPATLVQPVGSPLSLECTVEGTSNPNLYWYRQAAGRGLQLLFYSVGIGQISSEVPQNLSASRPQDRQFILSSKKLLLSDSGFYLCAWSQWKGETQYFGPGTRLLVL.

This clone was seen only once. V and J are TRBV6-1 and TRBJ2-4; either TRBD1 or TRBD2 may fit D (6 bases each). Germline V gene sequence: CDR1 MNHNS, CDR2 SASEGT. The CDR3 sequence is 15 residues long. Trimming shortened V by 6 bases and J by 0 bases, and 12 bases separated the two germline ends. CDR3 amino acids: CASSLRGLAKNIQYF. The CDR3, as DNA: TGTGCCAGCAGCCTCAGGGGACTAGCCAAAAACATTCAGTACTTC.

This chain links TRBV19 with TRBJ2-5; D may be TRBD2 (6 bases). The V end was cut by 10 bases, the J end by 0 bases, with 30 bases between. In germline, CDR1 is LNHDA, CDR2 SQIVND (reference sequence). CDR3 length: 19 amino acids. The CDR3, as DNA: TGTGCCACCTCTTCAGGGAGGTTGGCGCCATTCCTAGACCAAGAGACCCAGTACTTC. As protein: CATSSGRLAPFLDQETQYF. The full variable domain, in which reference TRBV19 and TRBJ2-5 provide the parts outside the CDR3, is DGGITQSPKYLFRKEGQNVTLSCEQNLNHDAMYWYRQDPGQGLRLIYYSQIVNDFQKGDIAEGYSVSREKKESFPLTVTSAQKNPTAFYLCATSSGRLAPFLDQETQYFGPGTRLLVL.

The chain links TRBV27 to TRBJ2-1; 7 bases line up with TRBD1. The V segment lost 6 bases and the J segment 2 bases; nucleotides outside the gene matches: 10. CDR1 and CDR2 from the germline V gene are MNHEY and SMNVEV (reference sequence). The CDR3 length is 16 residues. CDR3 amino acids: CASRAEGAVAYNEQFF. The CDR3 DNA is TGTGCCAGCAGGGCCGAGGGGGCTGTTGCCTACAATGAGCAGTTCTTC.

The CDR3 protein is CASGTSGSDTQYF. The CDR3 nucleotides are TGTGCTAGTGGGACTAGCGGGTCGGATACGCAGTATTTT. The chain links TRBV12-5 to TRBJ2-3; 10 nucleotides agree with TRBD2. Germline-derived CDR1 and CDR2 are LGHNT and FRNRAP. Trimming at V came to 6 bases and at J to 6 bases, leaving 3 bases not matched to a gene. This CDR3 spans 13 amino acids. Full variable domain (outside the CDR3, taken from reference TRBV12-5 and TRBJ2-3): DARVTQTPRHKVTEMGQEVTMRCQPILGHNTVFWYRQTMMQGLELLAYFRNRAPLDDSGMPKDRFSAEMPDATLATLKIQPSEPRDSAVYFCASGTSGSDTQYFGPGTRLTVL.

The chain carries TRBV5-5 and TRBJ1-5, with 9 bases lining up with TRBD1. With 2 bases clipped from V and 6 bases from J, the junction kept 6 bases outside the gene matches. The CDR3 is 15 residues long. Germline values: CDR1 SGHKS, CDR2 YYEKEE (reference sequence). The CDR3 DNA is TGTGCCAGCAGCTTTCTTACAGGGGGCTTTCAGCCCCAGCATTTT. Residues: CASSFLTGGFQPQHF. The variable domain in full, with the rest retrieved from reference TRBV5-5 and TRBJ1-5, is DAGVTQSPTHLIKTRGQQVTLRCSPISGHKSVSWYQQVLGQGPQFIFQYYEKEERGRGNFPDRFSARQFPNYSSELNVNALLLGDSALYLCASSFLTGGFQPQHFGDGTRLSIL.

The chain carries TRBV5-1 and TRBJ2-7; TRBD2 is a possible D gene (5 bases). Germline V gene lookup returns CDR1 SGHRS and CDR2 YFSETQ. Deletions cut 0 bases from V and 4 bases from J, with 11 bases between. The CDR3 has 14 amino acids. In DNA, the CDR3 is TGCGCCAGCAGCTTGGCCCTTGGGAGATACGAGCAGTACTTC. This translates into CASSLALGRYEQYF.

V usage is TRBV6-5 and J usage is TRBJ2-4, with a possible D match to TRBD1 (5 bases). The V gene lost 1 base and the J gene lost 8 bases, with 12 bases spanning the gap. The CDR3 has 14 residues. Germline lookup yields CDR1 MNHEY and CDR2 SVGAGI. The CDR3 DNA reads TGTGCCAGCAGTTACTGGCCCGACAGTGACATTCAGTACTTC. Amino acids: CASSYWPDSDIQYF.

V usage is TRBV29-1 and J usage is TRBJ1-2, with TRBD1 as a possible D gene (6 bases). The CDR3 is 13 residues long. Deletions cut 3 bases from V and 4 bases from J, with 12 bases between. The germline V gene has CDR1 SQVTM and CDR2 ANQGSEA. In DNA, the CDR3 is TGCAGCGTTGAGGACGGACAGAGCTATGGCTACACCTTC. Translation: CSVEDGQSYGYTF.

This clone was observed a handful of times. The V call is TRBV30, the J call TRBJ2-1; TRBD2 matches 10 bases. CDR1 is GTSNPN, CDR2 SVGIG, per germline (reference sequence). This CDR3 is 15 amino acids long. V was pared by 0 bases and J by 9 bases, with 8 bases of the junction left unmatched. CDR3 region: CAWSVRLAGASEQFF. The CDR3 DNA sequence: TGTGCCTGGAGTGTACGTCTAGCGGGAGCTAGTGAGCAGTTCTTC.

The V call is TRBV11-2, the J call TRBJ2-7; D could derive from TRBD1 or TRBD2 (5 bases each). This CDR3 has 14 amino acids. CDR1 is SGHAT, CDR2 FQNNGV, per germline. V was cut by 1 base and J by 2 bases, with 9 bases left in between. This CDR3 reads CASSLAGPTYEQYF. Here the CDR3 DNA reads TGTGCCAGCAGCTTAGCGGGACCGACCTACGAGCAGTACTTC.

A single count supports this clone. The chain joins TRBV7-3 to TRBJ2-1; 8 positions match TRBD2. Germline V gives CDR1 SGHTA, CDR2 FQGTGA. The CDR3 is made up of 15 amino acids. V shed 6 bases and J 0 bases; nucleotides not matched to a gene: 4. The CDR3: CASRSGTSSYNEQFF. For the CDR3, the DNA is TGTGCCAGCAGGTCCGGGACTAGCTCCTACAATGAGCAGTTCTTC.

V gene TRBV7-9 combines with J gene TRBJ2-2; D gene ambiguous. V lost 5 bases and J 5 bases, leaving 6 bases between the germline ends. The CDR3 spans 12 residues. CDR1 is SEHNR and CDR2 is FQNEAQ in the germline V gene (reference sequence). CDR3 coding DNA: TGTGCCAGCAGCCGACCGACCGGGGAGCTGTTTTTT. It codes for CASSRPTGELFF.

This chain joins TRBV5-4 and TRBJ1-2, with D possibly being TRBD1 (5 bases). In germline, CDR1 is SGHNT, CDR2 YYREEE (reference sequence). The CDR3 has 15 residues. V shed 4 bases and J shed 0 bases, with 13 bases lying between them. The CDR3 spells CASSIRDGPNYGYTF. Here the CDR3 DNA reads TGTGCCAGCAGCATCCGGGACGGGCCTAACTATGGCTACACCTTC.

The V gene is TRBV11-2, the J gene TRBJ2-2, with TRBD2 matching over 10 bases. V gave up 2 bases and J gave up 5 bases; unmatched junction bases: 8. The germline CDR1 and CDR2 sequences are SGHAT and FQNNGV. The CDR3 is 17 residues long. CDR3 in amino acids: CASSLTLAGVRTGELFF. CDR3 DNA sequence: TGTGCCAGCAGCTTAACCCTAGCGGGAGTACGGACCGGGGAGCTGTTTTTT.

Here the CDR3 reads CASSPGSEQYF. CDR3 bases: TGTGCCAGCAGCCCCGGGAGCGAGCAGTACTTC. The rearrangement uses TRBV6-5 and TRBJ2-7; tentatively, D is TRBD2 (6 bases). The CDR3 is 11 amino acids. CDR1 is MNHEY and CDR2 is SVGAGI in the germline V gene. Trimming pared 6 bases from V and 6 bases from J, leaving 9 bases between.